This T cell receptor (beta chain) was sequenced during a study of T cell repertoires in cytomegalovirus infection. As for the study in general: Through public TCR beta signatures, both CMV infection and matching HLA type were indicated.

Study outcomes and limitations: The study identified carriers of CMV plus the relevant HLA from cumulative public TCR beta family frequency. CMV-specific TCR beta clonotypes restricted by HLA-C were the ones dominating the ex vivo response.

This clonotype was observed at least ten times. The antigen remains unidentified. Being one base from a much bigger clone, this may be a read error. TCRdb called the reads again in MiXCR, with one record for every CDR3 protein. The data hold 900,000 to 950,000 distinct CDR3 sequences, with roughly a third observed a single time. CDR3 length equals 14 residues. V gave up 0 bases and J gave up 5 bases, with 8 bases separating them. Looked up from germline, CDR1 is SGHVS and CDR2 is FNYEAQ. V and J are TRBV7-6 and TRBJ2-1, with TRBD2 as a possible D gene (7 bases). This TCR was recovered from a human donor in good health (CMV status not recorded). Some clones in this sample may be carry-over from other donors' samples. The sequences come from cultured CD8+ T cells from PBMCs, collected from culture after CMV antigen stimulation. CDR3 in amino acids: CASSLAGGHNEQFF. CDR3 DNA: TGTGCCAGCAGCTTAGCGGGGGGGCACAATGAGCAGTTCTTC. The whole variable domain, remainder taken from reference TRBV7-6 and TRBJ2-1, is GAGVSQSPRYKVTKRGQDVALRCDPISGHVSLYWYRQALGQGPEFLTYFNYEAQQDKSGLPNDRFSAERPEGSISTLTIQRTEQRDSAMYRCASSLAGGHNEQFFGPGTRLTVL.